This TCR beta chain comes out of a study of technical replicates of blood from a handful of donors (dated by TCRdb to 2016 to 2017). In regard to this clone: Its antigen has not been determined. Base-call qualities are not available, and no considerably larger clone is one nucleotide away.

Receptor amplification or capture employed the immunoSEQ multiplex PCR assay. In its TCRdb copy, this immuneACCESS table keeps in-frame sequences only and misses some clones. Where compared with another copy, unresolved V genes explain less than half of these, and the others have no known cause. In this sample the table shows around 80,000 clones, around 96% of which occur a single time. The ten largest account for around 0.31% of the sample. CDR1 and CDR2 are drawn from the germline V gene: SGDLS, YYNGEE. Cut back by 4 bases and 5 bases, the V and J ends lie 9 bases apart. The CDR3 spans 13 residues, from the cysteine through the phenylalanine. Just the 39-base CDR3 DNA is kept, in frame starting at base 1.

The sequence links TRBV9 to TRBJ2-2; TRBD2 is perhaps the D gene, given 6 matching bases. The sample taken for sequencing was T cells isolated from PBMCs. This TCR was recovered from a human donor in good health. The DNA reads as follows: TGTGCCAGCAGCTCGAGCGGGACCGGGGAGCTGTTTTTT. It encodes CASSSSGTGELFF.